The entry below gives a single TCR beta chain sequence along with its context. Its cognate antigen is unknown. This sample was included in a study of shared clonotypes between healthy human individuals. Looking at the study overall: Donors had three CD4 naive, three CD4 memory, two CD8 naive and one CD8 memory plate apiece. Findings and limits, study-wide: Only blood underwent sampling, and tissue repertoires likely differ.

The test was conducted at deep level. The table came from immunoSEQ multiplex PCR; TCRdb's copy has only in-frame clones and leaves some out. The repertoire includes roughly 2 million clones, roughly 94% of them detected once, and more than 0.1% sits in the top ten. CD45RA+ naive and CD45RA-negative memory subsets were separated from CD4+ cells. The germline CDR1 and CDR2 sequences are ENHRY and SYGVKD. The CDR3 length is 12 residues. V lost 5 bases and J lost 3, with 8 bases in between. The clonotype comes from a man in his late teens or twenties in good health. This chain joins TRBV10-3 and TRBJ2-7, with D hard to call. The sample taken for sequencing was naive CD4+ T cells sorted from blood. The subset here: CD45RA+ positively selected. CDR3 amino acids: CAISSRDYEQYF. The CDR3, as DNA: TGTGCCATCAGTTCTAGGGACTACGAGCAGTACTTC.